A single T cell receptor beta chain is shown here with its context. The antigen is unknown. The sample comes from a study of T cell responses to AZD1222 COVID-19 vaccine. Notes on the study in general: Vaccine-associated CD4 TCRs spanned spike, dominant at 160-218 and 743-854. Epitopes outside B.1.351 and B.1.1.7 mutated regions reportedly drew nearly half of spike TCRs. Sampling that yielded the repertoires occurred only after the peak T cell response. Donors were largely white British and mainly female; clonal diversity was possibly underestimated.

Clones were read by immunoSEQ multiplex PCR, and TCRdb kept only the in-frame ones, dropping some. Of tens of thousands of clones listed, 89% were seen once; the top ten hold roughly 5%. Germline-derived CDR1 and CDR2 are MDHEN and SYDVKM. V was trimmed by 2 bases and J by 5 bases, leaving 6 bases between them. The length of the CDR3 is 12 residues. Sequences were derived from peripheral blood, sampled 28 days after the second AZD1222 dose. This clonotype was obtained from an adult who received the AZD1222 COVID-19 vaccine. The J gene is TRBJ1-2, the V gene TRBV28; D not resolved. CDR3 sequence (DNA): TGTGCCAGCAGTTTACGGTCATATGGCTACACCTTC. Translation gives CASSLRSYGYTF.